Below, one TCR beta chain is given with its context. The method was immunoSEQ multiplex PCR; TCRdb's version includes in-frame clones alone and lacks a portion of them. The table records 85,000 to 120,000 clones, around 86% of them present only once. This sample is drawn from a study of blood T cell repertoires in COVID-19. This CDR3 spans 12 amino acids. The germline V and J ends were trimmed by 7 bases and 5 bases, with 9 bases remaining between them. CDR1 and CDR2 (germline): MGHDK, SYGVNS. The V gene is TRBV25-1, the J gene TRBJ1-5, with D possibly matching TRBD1 (6 bases). Specimen: peripheral blood. The receptor was derived from a man aged 45-65 years with active or convalescent COVID-19. CDR3 protein: CASTAGDQPQHF. The CDR3 DNA sequence: TGTGCCAGCACCGCAGGGGATCAGCCCCAGCATTTT. Combining the CDR3 with reference TRBV25-1 and TRBJ1-5 gives the whole variable domain EADIYQTPRYLVIGTGKKITLECSQTMGHDKMYWYQQDPGMELHLIHYSYGVNSTEKGDLSSESTVSRIRTEHFPLTLESARPSHTSQYLCASTAGDQPQHFGDGTRLSIL.